These T cell receptor beta chains were read from a single sample in a study of shared clonotypes between healthy human individuals. Profiled with immunoSEQ multiplex PCR; TCRdb holds only in-frame clones, not every one. The sample has around 750,000 clones, under 80% seen once. Sequencing used memory CD4+ T cells sorted from blood. The receptors derive from a woman aged 25-40 years in good health. Each CDR3 is given with its conserved first and last residue. The order of the fields is D gene, V gene, J gene, clone size, CDR3 protein, CDR3 DNA. D genes are given only for firm matches. Some rows mark clone size as missing; the rest say once, few, many or name a class of expanded clone.

>-|TRBV19|TRBJ1-2|-
CASSKANYGYTF
TGTGCCAGTAGCAAAGCTAACTATGGCTACACCTTC
>TRBD1|TRBV27|TRBJ2-5|-
CASSSISGTGSETQYF
TGTGCCAGCAGTTCCATCTCCGGGACAGGGTCAGAGACCCAGTACTTC
>TRBD1|TRBV29-1|TRBJ2-5|-
CSVASSRQGPLGAQYF
TGCAGCGTGGCCTCCTCTAGACAGGGCCCCTTGGGCGCCCAGTACTTC
>-|TRBV30|TRBJ2-2|-
CAWRLGGNTGELFF
TGTGCCTGGAGGCTGGGCGGGAACACCGGGGAGCTGTTTTTT
>-|TRBV10-3|TRBJ2-3|few
CAISDSTDTQYF
TGTGCCATCAGTGACTCCACAGATACGCAGTATTTT
>TRBD2|TRBV25-1|TRBJ2-1|-
CASSRTSHEQFF
TGTGCCAGCAGTAGGACTAGCCATGAGCAGTTCTTC
>-|TRBV6-5|TRBJ1-1|-
CASSSPRDQNTEAFF
TGTGCCAGCAGTTCTCCGCGGGATCAGAACACTGAAGCTTTCTTT
>-|TRBV9|TRBJ2-7|few
CASSASTAPYEQYF
TGTGCCAGCAGCGCCTCAACAGCACCCTACGAGCAGTACTTC
>TRBD1|TRBV30|TRBJ2-3|-
CAWSRTGQGDRTDTQYF
TGTGCCTGGAGCCGTACGGGCCAGGGGGATCGCACAGATACGCAGTATTTT
>TRBD1|TRBV5-1|TRBJ1-1|-
CASSLGAGTVDGNTEAFF
TGCGCCAGCAGCTTGGGGGCCGGGACAGTTGATGGGAACACTGAAGCTTTCTTT
>-|TRBV30|TRBJ1-4|-
CALNGGEKLFF
TGTGCCTTAAACGGCGGGGAAAAACTGTTTTTT
>-|TRBV5-1|TRBJ2-1|-
CASSLVLGTYNEQFF
TGCGCCAGCAGCTTGGTTTTGGGTACCTACAATGAGCAGTTCTTC
>-|TRBV2|TRBJ1-1|-
CASIVTEAFF
TGTGCCAGCATTGTCACTGAAGCTTTCTTT
>-|TRBV5-1|TRBJ2-7|-
CASSVGTHPYEQYF
TGCGCCAGCAGCGTGGGGACACATCCCTACGAGCAGTACTTC
>-|TRBV19|TRBJ2-3|few
CASSMIGPQSTDTQYF
TGTGCCAGTAGTATGATCGGTCCGCAGAGCACAGATACGCAGTATTTT
>-|TRBV27|TRBJ1-2|-
CASSPSIDPYGYTF
TGTGCCAGCAGTCCCTCGATCGACCCTTATGGCTACACCTTC
>TRBD2|TRBV7-9|TRBJ2-3|-
CASSPNPPGNLAGDTQYF
TGTGCCAGCAGCCCAAACCCCCCAGGAAACCTAGCGGGAGATACGCAGTATTTT
>TRBD1|TRBV27|TRBJ1-2|-
CASSGWGQSNYGYTF
TGTGCCAGCAGTGGATGGGGACAGAGTAACTATGGCTACACCTTC
>-|TRBV11-2|TRBJ1-2|-
CASSRASTTGNYGYTF
TGTGCCAGCAGCCGAGCTTCCACCACAGGGAACTATGGCTACACCTTC
>TRBD1|TRBV19|TRBJ1-5|-
CATSIGTGEQPQHF
TGTGCCACCAGCATTGGGACAGGGGAACAGCCCCAGCATTTT
>-|TRBV5-1|TRBJ1-1|-
CASSFDGRGNTEAFF
TGCGCCAGCAGCTTCGACGGCAGGGGGAACACTGAAGCTTTCTTT
>-|TRBV19|TRBJ2-2|few
CASSKGTLNTGELFF
TGTGCCAGTAGTAAAGGTACCCTGAACACCGGGGAGCTGTTTTTT
>TRBD1|TRBV14|TRBJ2-7|-
CASSTQGIRNEQYF
TGTGCCAGCAGCACACAGGGGATCAGGAACGAGCAGTACTTC
>TRBD1|TRBV2|TRBJ1-2|-
CAIMDRRYGYTF
TGTGCCATCATGGACAGGCGGTATGGCTACACCTTC
>TRBD2|TRBV13|TRBJ2-1|-
CASRKGLADNEQFF
TGTGCCAGCAGGAAGGGACTAGCGGACAATGAGCAGTTCTTC
>TRBD1|TRBV2|TRBJ2-3|-
CASSVTGGRDTQYF
TGTGCCAGCAGTGTGACAGGGGGTAGGGATACGCAGTATTTT
>TRBD2|TRBV5-1|TRBJ2-1|-
CASSLGLAGNEQFF
TGCGCCAGCAGCTTGGGGCTAGCGGGGAATGAGCAGTTCTTC
>-|TRBV7-9|TRBJ2-1|-
CASSPEYEQFF
TGTGCCAGCAGCCCTGAATATGAGCAGTTCTTC
>-|TRBV5-1|TRBJ2-2|-
CASSLAEQGTGELFF
TGCGCCAGCAGCTTGGCGGAGCAGGGCACCGGGGAGCTGTTTTTT
>TRBD1|TRBV6-1|TRBJ2-7|-
CASSSLGQGLYEQYF
TGTGCCAGCAGCTCATTGGGACAGGGGTTGTACGAGCAGTACTTC
>TRBD2|TRBV4-1|TRBJ2-3|-
CASSLTGLAGGPPDTQYF
TGCGCCAGCAGCCTTACTGGATTAGCGGGAGGGCCCCCAGATACGCAGTATTTT
>TRBD2|TRBV7-3|TRBJ2-3|few
CASSSGLAGLTDTQYF
TGTGCCAGCAGCTCCGGACTAGCGGGTCTCACAGATACGCAGTATTTT
>TRBD2|TRBV5-1|TRBJ2-3|many
CASSWGLARDTQYF
TGCGCCAGCAGCTGGGGACTAGCGCGGGATACGCAGTATTTT